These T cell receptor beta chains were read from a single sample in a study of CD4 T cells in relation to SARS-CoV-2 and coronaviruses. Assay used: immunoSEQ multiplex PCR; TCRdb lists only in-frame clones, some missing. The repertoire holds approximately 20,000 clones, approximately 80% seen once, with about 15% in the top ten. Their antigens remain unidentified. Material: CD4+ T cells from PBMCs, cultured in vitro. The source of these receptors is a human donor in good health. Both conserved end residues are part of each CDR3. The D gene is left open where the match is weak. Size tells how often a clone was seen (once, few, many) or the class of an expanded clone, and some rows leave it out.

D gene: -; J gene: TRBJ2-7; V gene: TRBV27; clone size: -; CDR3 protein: CAVNTCGTDLYEQYF; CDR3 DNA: TGTGCCGTCAATACATGCGGGACAGACCTTTACGAGCAGTACTTC
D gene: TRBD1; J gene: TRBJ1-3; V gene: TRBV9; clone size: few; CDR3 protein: CASSVTGAGNTIYF; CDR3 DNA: TGTGCCAGCAGCGTGACAGGGGCTGGAAACACCATATATTTT
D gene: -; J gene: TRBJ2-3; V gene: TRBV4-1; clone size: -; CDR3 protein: CASSTPGVDTQYF; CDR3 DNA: TGCGCCAGCAGCACTCCAGGGGTAGATACGCAGTATTTT
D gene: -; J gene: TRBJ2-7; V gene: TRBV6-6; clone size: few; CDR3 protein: CASSYLGDYEQYF; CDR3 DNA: TGTGCCAGCAGTTACTTGGGGGATTACGAGCAGTACTTC
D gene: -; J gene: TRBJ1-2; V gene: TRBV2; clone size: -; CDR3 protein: CASSEGTPYGYTF; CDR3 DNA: TGTGCCAGCAGTGAGGGAACACCCTATGGCTACACCTTC
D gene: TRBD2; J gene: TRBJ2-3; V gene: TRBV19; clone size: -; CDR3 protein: CASSSGLAGVTDTQYF; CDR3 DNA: TGTGCCAGTAGTTCCGGACTAGCGGGAGTCACAGATACGCAGTATTTT
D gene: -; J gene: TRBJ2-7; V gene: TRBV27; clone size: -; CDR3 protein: CASRDSPYEQYF; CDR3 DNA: TGTGCCAGCAGGGACAGCCCTTACGAGCAGTACTTC
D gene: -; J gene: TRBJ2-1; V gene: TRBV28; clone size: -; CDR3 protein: CASSLMSDEQFF; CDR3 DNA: TGTGCCAGCAGTTTAATGTCTGATGAGCAGTTCTTC
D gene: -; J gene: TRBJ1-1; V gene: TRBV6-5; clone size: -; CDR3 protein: CASSYTHGGLNTEAFF; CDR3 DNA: TGTGCCAGCAGTTATACCCACGGCGGACTGAACACTGAAGCTTTCTTT
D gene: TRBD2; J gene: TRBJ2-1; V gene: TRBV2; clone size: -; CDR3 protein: CASTRLADNEQFF; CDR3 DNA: TGTGCCAGCACAAGACTAGCGGACAATGAGCAGTTCTTC
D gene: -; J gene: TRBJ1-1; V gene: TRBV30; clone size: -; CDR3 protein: CASQRGTEAFF; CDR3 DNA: TGTGCCTCCCAGCGAGGGACTGAAGCTTTCTTT
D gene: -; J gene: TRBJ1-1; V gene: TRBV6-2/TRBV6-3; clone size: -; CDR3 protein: CASSYDEFPVTEAFF; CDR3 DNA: TGTGCCAGCAGTTACGATGAGTTTCCCGTCACTGAAGCTTTCTTT
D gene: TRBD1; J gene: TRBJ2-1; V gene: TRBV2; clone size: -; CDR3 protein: CASSEWTGGIQAGFSHEQFF; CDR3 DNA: TGTGCCAGCAGTGAATGGACAGGGGGGATCCAGGCGGGATTCAGCCATGAGCAGTTCTTC
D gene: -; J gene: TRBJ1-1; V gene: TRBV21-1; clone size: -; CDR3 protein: CASSKMRGNTEAFF; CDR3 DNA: TGTGCCAGCAGCAAAATGAGGGGGAACACTGAAGCTTTCTTT